This T cell receptor beta chain came from a study of memory CD4+ T cells and cytomegalovirus serostatus. Assay used: immunoSEQ multiplex PCR; TCRdb lists only in-frame clones, some missing. The repertoire holds some 60,000 clones, over 65% seen once, with 2.6% in the top ten. Single viable CD3+CD4+CD8-CD45RO+ cells were sorted as the memory CD4+ T cells. Serostatus was set by detecting CMV pp150, pp28, p38, p52 IgG. Positive selection with CD4 microbeads enriched total CD4+ T cells. On this clone itself: The antigen remains unidentified.

Findings and limits, study-wide: Suggested: most of the CMV-linked TCR signature lies in CD4+ memory cells. A US-trained random forest predicted CMV serostatus with median AUC around 0.93.

Sequenced sample: memory CD4+ T cells from blood. The origin of this receptor is an adult in good health and CMV-seropositive.

CDR3 DNA sequence: TGTGCCAGCAGTGAAGCGGGGGGGAGGGTGCCCCAGCATTTT. Translating it yields CASSEAGGRVPQHF. The gene calls are TRBV6-1 and TRBJ1-5; weak D call: TRBD1 (5 bases). Trimming left V 0 bases short and J 9 bases short, with 12 bases between. CDR3 size: 14 residues. Germline lookup yields CDR1 MNHNS and CDR2 SASEGT.